This T cell receptor beta chain is from a study of T cells of healthy individuals. TCRdb reanalysed the 5' RACE reads using MiXCR and keeps one entry per CDR3 protein. The sample gives 53,000 or so distinct CDR3 sequences, under 15% of which show up once; about 16% is in the top ten. In this sample, this clonotype turned up a few times. This TCR was recovered from a human donor in good health.

The CDR3 DNA reads TGTGCCAGCAGCCCCCGTGGCGGGAGACACTACGAGCAGTACTTC. Amino acid sequence: CASSPRGGRHYEQYF. The chain employs TRBV7-9 and TRBJ2-7; 7 bases are a match to TRBD2. Germline CDR1 SEHNR, CDR2 FQNEAQ (reference sequence). V shed 5 bases, J shed 3 bases, and the junction held 10 bases outside the gene matches. The CDR3 spans 15 residues.